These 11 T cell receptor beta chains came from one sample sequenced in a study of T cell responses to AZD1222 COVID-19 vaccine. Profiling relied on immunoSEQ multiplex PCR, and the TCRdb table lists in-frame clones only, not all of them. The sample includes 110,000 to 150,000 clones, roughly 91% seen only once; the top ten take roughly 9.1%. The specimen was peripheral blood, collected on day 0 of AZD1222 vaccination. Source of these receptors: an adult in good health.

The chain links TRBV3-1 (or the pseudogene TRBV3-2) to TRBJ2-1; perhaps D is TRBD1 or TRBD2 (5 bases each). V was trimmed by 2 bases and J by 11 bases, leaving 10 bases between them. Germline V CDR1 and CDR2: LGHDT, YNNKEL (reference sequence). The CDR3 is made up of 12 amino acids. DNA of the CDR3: TGTGCCAGCAGCCAAATCGGGACCCAGCAGTTCTTC. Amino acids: CASSQIGTQQFF.

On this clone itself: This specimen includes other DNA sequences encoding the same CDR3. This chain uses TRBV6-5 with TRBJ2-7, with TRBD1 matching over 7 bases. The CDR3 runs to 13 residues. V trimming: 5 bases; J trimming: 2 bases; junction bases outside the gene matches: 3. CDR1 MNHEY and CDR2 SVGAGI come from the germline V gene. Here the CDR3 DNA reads TGTGCCAGCAGTCGGGACAGCCCCTACGAGCAGTACTTC. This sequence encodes CASSRDSPYEQYF.

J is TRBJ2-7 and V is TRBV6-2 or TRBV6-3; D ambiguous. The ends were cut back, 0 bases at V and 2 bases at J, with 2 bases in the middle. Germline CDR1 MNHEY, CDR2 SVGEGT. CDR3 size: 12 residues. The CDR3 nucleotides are TGTGCCAGCAGTTACTCAGCCTACGAGCAGTACTTC. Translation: CASSYSAYEQYF.

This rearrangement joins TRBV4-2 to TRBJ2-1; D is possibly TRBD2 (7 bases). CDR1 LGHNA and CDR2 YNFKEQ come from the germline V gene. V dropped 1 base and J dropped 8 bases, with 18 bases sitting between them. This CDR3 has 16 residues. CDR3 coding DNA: TGTGCCAGCAGCCAAGGGGCGGGGGCCTTCGCGGATGAGCAGTTCTTC. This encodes CASSQGAGAFADEQFF.

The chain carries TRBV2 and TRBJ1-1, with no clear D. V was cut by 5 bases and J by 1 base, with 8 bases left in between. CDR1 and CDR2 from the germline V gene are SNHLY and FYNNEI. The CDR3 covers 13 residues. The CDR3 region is CASSLARNTEAFF. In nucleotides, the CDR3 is TGTGCCAGCAGTTTGGCCCGGAACACTGAAGCTTTCTTT.

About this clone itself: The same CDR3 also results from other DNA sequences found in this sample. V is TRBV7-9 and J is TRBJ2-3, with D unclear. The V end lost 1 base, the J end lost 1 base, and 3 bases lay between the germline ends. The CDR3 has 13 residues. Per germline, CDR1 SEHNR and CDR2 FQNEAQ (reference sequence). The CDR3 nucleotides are TGTGCCAGCAGCTTAGGCGGCACAGATACGCAGTATTTT. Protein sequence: CASSLGGTDTQYF.

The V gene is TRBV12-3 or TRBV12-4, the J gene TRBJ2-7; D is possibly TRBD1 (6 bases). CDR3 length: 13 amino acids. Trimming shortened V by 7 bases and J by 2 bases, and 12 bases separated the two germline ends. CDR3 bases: TGTGCCAGCACTCAATCAGGGGCCTACGAGCAGTACTTC. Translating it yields CASTQSGAYEQYF.

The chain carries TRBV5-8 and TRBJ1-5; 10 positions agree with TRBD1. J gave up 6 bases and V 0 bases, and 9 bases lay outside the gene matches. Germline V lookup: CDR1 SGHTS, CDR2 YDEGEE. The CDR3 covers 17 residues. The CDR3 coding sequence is TGTGCCAGCAGCTTGGACTGGGGACAGGGGATGGGTCAGCCCCAGCATTTT. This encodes CASSLDWGQGMGQPQHF.

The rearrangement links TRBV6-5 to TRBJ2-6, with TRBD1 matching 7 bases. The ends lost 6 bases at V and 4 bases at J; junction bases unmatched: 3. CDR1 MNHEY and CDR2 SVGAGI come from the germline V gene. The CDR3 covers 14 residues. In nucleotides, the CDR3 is TGTGCCAGCAGAACAGGGGACGGGGCCAACGTCCTGACTTTC. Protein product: CASRTGDGANVLTF.

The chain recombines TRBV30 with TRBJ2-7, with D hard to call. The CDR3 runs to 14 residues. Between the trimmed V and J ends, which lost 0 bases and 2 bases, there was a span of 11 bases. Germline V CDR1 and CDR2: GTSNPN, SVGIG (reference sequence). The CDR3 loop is CAWSVQDGPYEQYF. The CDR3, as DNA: TGTGCCTGGAGTGTCCAGGACGGCCCCTACGAGCAGTACTTC.

CDR3 sequence: CASSPAGEKLFF. CDR3 nucleotide sequence: TGTGCCAGCAGTCCCGCGGGTGAAAAACTGTTTTTT. The rearrangement joins TRBV6-2 or TRBV6-3 to TRBJ1-4; D is unresolved. Germline V lookup: CDR1 MNHEY, CDR2 SVGEGT. The CDR3 is 12 amino acids. The V and J ends lost 5 bases and 7 bases respectively, with 8 bases between them.